Below are 16 T cell receptor beta chains sequenced from a single sample in a study of CD8+CD57+ T cells in acquired aplastic anemia. Using genomic DNA as the template, TCR beta VDJ and CDR3 profiling was carried out. One entry per CDR3 protein, called by TCRdb with MiXCR from the reads. The sample comprises 150,000 to 200,000 distinct CDR3 sequences, less than 50% of which are singletons, and more than 30% rests with the top ten. For sequencing, patients were chosen who had shown expansion of CD8+CD57+ cells by flow cytometry. The sample consisted of sorted CD4+, CD8+, or CD8+CD57+ T cells (not recorded which) from PBMCs. Receptors were obtained from a human donor with aplastic anemia.

The genes are TRBV25-1 and TRBJ1-2; D is unresolved. V lost 3 bases and J lost 3, with 8 bases in between. This CDR3 region has 13 residues. Germline CDR1 and CDR2: MGHDK and SYGVNS. CDR3 nucleotides: TGTGCCAGCAGTGACCCCATCGACTATGGCTACACCTTC. It yields the protein CASSDPIDYGYTF.

The V and J genes are TRBV27 and TRBJ2-7; 10 positions agree with TRBD2. Germline-derived CDR1 and CDR2 are MNHEY and SMNVEV (reference sequence). This CDR3 contains 14 residues. With 5 bases clipped from V and 5 bases from J, the junction kept 6 bases outside the gene matches. CDR3 DNA: TGTGCCAGCAGTATCCTAGCGGGAGCCGACGAGCAGTACTTC. Its protein product is CASSILAGADEQYF.

The V and J genes are TRBV7-8 and TRBJ2-7, with a tentative D call TRBD1 (5 bases). The CDR3 sequence is 17 residues long. Germline-derived CDR1 and CDR2 are SGHVS and FQNEAQ. V was pared by 5 bases and J by 0 bases, with 20 bases between. CDR3 protein: CASSPTHLGRASYEQYF. The CDR3, as DNA: TGTGCCAGCAGCCCCACGCACTTGGGCAGGGCCTCCTACGAGCAGTACTTC.

The gene calls are TRBV3-1 and TRBJ1-1, with D unresolved. The CDR3 has 14 residues. The germline V gene encodes CDR1 LGHDT and CDR2 YNNKEL (reference sequence). Trimming removed 5 bases from V and 1 base from J, with 11 bases in between. CDR3 in amino acids: CASSALERNTEAFF. The CDR3 coding sequence is TGTGCCAGCAGCGCGCTCGAGAGGAACACTGAAGCTTTCTTT.

This clonotype was seen ten or more times. The chain recombines TRBV4-3 with TRBJ2-3; weak D call: TRBD2 (6 bases). Germline values: CDR1 LGHNA, CDR2 YSLEER. Trimming left V 0 bases short and J 5 bases short, with 15 bases between. The CDR3 is 16 residues long. CDR3 sequence reads: CASSQEEGGWGDTQYF. CDR3 nucleotides: TGCGCCAGCAGCCAAGAGGAAGGAGGGTGGGGAGATACGCAGTATTTT.

This chain uses TRBV6-1 with TRBJ2-1; perhaps TRBD2 as D (5 bases). Trimming removed 6 bases from V and 7 bases from J, with 19 bases in between. CDR3 size: 15 residues. CDR1 and CDR2 (germline): MNHNS, SASEGT. The CDR3 loop is CASSFVGGLMNEQFF. For the CDR3, the DNA is TGTGCCAGCAGCTTCGTCGGAGGTCTAATGAATGAGCAGTTCTTC.

This clonotype was counted only a few times. The chain is built from TRBV6-2 or TRBV6-3 and TRBJ2-3, with 8 bases identical to TRBD2. The CDR3 is made up of 17 amino acids. Looked up from germline, CDR1 is MNHEY and CDR2 is SVGEGT. V lost 2 bases and J lost 3; bases outside the gene matches: 10. This chain's CDR3 is CASSYSWRGATTDTQYF. CDR3 nucleotides: TGTGCCAGCAGTTACAGCTGGCGGGGGGCGACGACAGATACGCAGTATTTT.

This clonotype turned up a few times. This chain joins TRBV6-1 and TRBJ2-3, with 8 bases identical to TRBD2. The CDR3 is made up of 16 amino acids. Germline V gene lookup returns CDR1 MNHNS and CDR2 SASEGT. The V gene end was trimmed by 6 bases and the J gene end by 4 bases; junction bases not matched to a gene: 12. In nucleotides, the CDR3 is TGTGCCAGCAGACTGAGCGGGGGCTTTGCGGCAGATACGCAGTATTTT. Translated, it gives CASRLSGGFAADTQYF.

The genes are TRBV24-1 and TRBJ2-5, with TRBD1 as a possible D gene (5 bases). V was clipped by 4 bases and J by 4 bases, with 21 bases between them. CDR1 KGHDR and CDR2 SFDVKD come from the germline V gene. The CDR3 spans 17 residues. The CDR3 reads CATSDTPPGHVRETQYF. The CDR3 nucleotides read TGTGCCACCAGTGACACCCCCCCAGGGCATGTGAGAGAGACCCAGTACTTC.

This clonotype occurred many times. The V call is TRBV2, the J call TRBJ2-2, with 13 positions matching TRBD2. The J segment lost 2 bases and the V segment lost 7 bases, leaving 7 bases of the junction unmatched. CDR1 SNHLY and CDR2 FYNNEI come from the germline V gene. CDR3 length: 17 amino acids. DNA of the CDR3: TGTGCCAGCATACAGGGACTAGCGGGAAGTAACACCGGGGAGCTGTTTTTT. The encoded protein is CASIQGLAGSNTGELFF.

With regard to this clonotype: With a much larger clone just one base away, this may be a read error. The J gene is TRBJ2-7, the V gene TRBV7-9; D gene unclear. CDR1 is SEHNR, CDR2 FQNEAQ, per germline (reference sequence). The length of the CDR3 is 12 residues. V dropped 2 bases and J dropped 6 bases, with 8 bases sitting between them. CDR3 nucleotides: TGTGCCAGCAGCTTATTCTGGTGCGAGCAGTACTTC. It codes for CASSLFWCEQYF. The variable domain in full, with the rest retrieved from reference TRBV7-9 and TRBJ2-7, is DTGVSQNPRHKITKRGQNVTFRCDPISEHNRLYWYRQTLGQGPEFLTYFQNEAQLEKSRLLSDRFSAERPKGSFSTLEIQRTEQGDSAMYLCASSLFWCEQYFGPGTRLTVT.

This clonotype was seen at least ten times. The genes are TRBV12-3 or TRBV12-4 and TRBJ2-7; D is unclear. This CDR3 spans 11 amino acids. Trimming removed 4 bases from V and 4 bases from J, with 5 bases in between. CDR3 region: CASSYGYEQYF. The CDR3 region has the DNA TGTGCCAGCAGTTATGGGTACGAGCAGTACTTC.

V and J are TRBV7-9 and TRBJ2-7; TRBD1 or TRBD2 may be the D gene (5 bases each). Germline V gene lookup returns CDR1 SEHNR and CDR2 FQNEAQ (reference sequence). This CDR3 has 13 amino acids. V was cut by 6 bases and J by 3 bases, with 12 bases left in between. The CDR3 coding sequence is TGTGCCAGCAGGAACCGGGACCGCTACGAGCAGTACTTC. The encoded protein is CASRNRDRYEQYF.

This sequence joins TRBV2 and TRBJ1-5; TRBD1 matches at 9 bases. V gave up 6 bases and J gave up 7 bases; unmatched junction bases: 7. This CDR3 has 14 amino acids. Germline CDR1 reads SNHLY; CDR2 reads FYNNEI. The CDR3 protein is CASSGQGLSQPQHF. CDR3 DNA sequence: TGTGCCAGCAGCGGACAGGGGCTATCGCAGCCCCAGCATTTT.

Notes on this clonotype: Without the conserved terminal phenylalanine or tryptophan, this CDR3 likely stems from a read error. The genes are TRBV10-3 and TRBJ2-6; D perhaps matches TRBD2 (6 bases). There are 15 residues in the CDR3. Trimming left V 3 bases short and J 2 bases short, with 8 bases between. Per the germline V gene, CDR1 is ENHRY and CDR2 is SYGVKD. CDR3 DNA sequence: TGTGCCATCAGTGATTCGGGGGCTGGGGCCAACGTCCTGACTTCC. Encoded protein: CAISDSGAGANVLTS.

This clonotype has just a few counts. The V and J genes are TRBV15 and TRBJ1-6; D not resolved. Looked up from germline, CDR1 is LNHNV and CDR2 is YYDKDF (reference sequence). V lost 6 bases to trimming and J lost 4 bases, with 10 bases between them. The CDR3 has 14 amino acids. The CDR3 loop reads CATSSGPYNSPLHF. The CDR3 nucleotides read TGTGCCACCAGTTCTGGGCCTTATAATTCACCCCTCCACTTT.